The 22 T cell receptor beta chains given below trace back to one sample, sequenced in a study of T cell responses to AZD1222 COVID-19 vaccine. Data came from immunoSEQ multiplex PCR; TCRdb stores just in-frame clones and leaves some out. This sample yields 120,000 to 150,000 clones, of which 89% are seen a single time; about 3% belongs to the top ten. The specimen was peripheral blood, collected on day 0 of AZD1222 vaccination. The source is an adult in good health.

J is TRBJ1-5 and V is TRBV19; D ambiguous. V was pared by 3 bases and J by 0 bases, with 12 bases between. CDR3 length: 16 amino acids. The germline V gene encodes CDR1 LNHDA and CDR2 SQIVND (reference sequence). CDR3 loop: CASSIRVPISNQPQHF. DNA of the CDR3: TGTGCCAGTAGTATCCGGGTACCGATTAGCAATCAGCCCCAGCATTTT.

The gene calls are TRBV7-3 and TRBJ2-1; 7 bases fit TRBD2. Per germline, CDR1 SGHTA and CDR2 FQGTGA. The trim removed 2 bases at V and 6 bases at J, leaving 4 bases unmatched. The length of the CDR3 is 14 residues. The CDR3 DNA follows: TGTGCCAGCAGCTTATTCGGGGAGGGCAATGAGCAGTTCTTC. Translated, it gives CASSLFGEGNEQFF.

The chain carries TRBV9 and TRBJ1-2; 7 nucleotides line up with TRBD1. J gave up 0 bases and V 4 bases, and 6 bases lay outside the gene matches. Germline-derived CDR1 and CDR2 are SGDLS and YYNGEE. This CDR3 spans 15 amino acids. The CDR3 bases are TGTGCCAGCAGCCCTGGGGGACAGACTAACTATGGCTACACCTTC. Amino acids: CASSPGGQTNYGYTF.

CDR3 DNA: TGTGCCAGCAGTCGGCGGGGGAATCAGCCCCAGCATTTT. It encodes CASSRRGNQPQHF. V gene TRBV2 combines with J gene TRBJ1-5; a possible D gene is TRBD1 (5 bases). Germline CDR1 SNHLY, CDR2 FYNNEI. This CDR3 has 13 amino acids. V lost 5 bases and J lost 4, with 9 bases in between.

This rearrangement joins TRBV7-2 to TRBJ2-7; 14 nucleotides agree with TRBD2. Germline CDR1 is SGHTA and CDR2 is FQGNSA. V lost 5 bases and J lost 4; bases outside the gene matches: 4. CDR3 length: 15 residues. The CDR3 coding sequence is TGTGCCAGCAGCCAGACTAGCGGGGGGGTTTACGAGCAGTACTTC. Translation gives CASSQTSGGVYEQYF.

V gene TRBV5-4 combines with J gene TRBJ1-1; 9 bases line up with TRBD1. The length of the CDR3 is 16 residues. V dropped 1 base and J dropped 5; count of bases not matched to a gene: 9. Germline V CDR1 and CDR2: SGHNT, YYREEE (reference sequence). For the CDR3, the DNA is TGTGCCAGCAGCTTGACAACAGGGGGCGCGGGAACTGAAGCTTTCTTT. It is translated as CASSLTTGGAGTEAFF.

This clone came up once. The J gene is TRBJ1-4, the V gene TRBV21-1. TRBV21-1 is an annotated pseudogene. The CDR3 loop spans 16 amino acids. The DNA for the CDR3 is TGTGCCAGCAGCAAAGTTCGAGCGTGGTGCTTTGGAAAACTGTTTTTT. It is translated as CASSKVRAWCFGKLFF.

This chain uses TRBV7-2 with TRBJ2-4, with D perhaps TRBD1 or TRBD2 (5 bases each). Trimming left V 2 bases short and J 11 bases short, with 19 bases between. This CDR3 is built from 15 residues. The germline gives CDR1 SGHTA, CDR2 FQGNSA. The CDR3 DNA reads TGTGCCAGCAGCTTACAACCGGGACCCGGTCATTTTCAGTACTTC. Its translation: CASSLQPGPGHFQYF.

CDR3 in amino acids: CASSRRTGTSGSTDTQYF. As DNA, the CDR3 is TGCGCCAGCAGCCGCCGGACCGGGACTAGCGGGAGCACAGATACGCAGTATTTT. The gene calls are TRBV4-3 and TRBJ2-3; TRBD2 agrees at 12 bases. Germline V CDR1 and CDR2: LGHNA, YSLEER. The CDR3 runs to 18 residues. J lost 0 bases, V lost 4 bases, and 8 bases had no gene match.

This clone is judged medium-sized. The chain joins TRBV28 to TRBJ2-7; D remains ambiguous. The CDR3 has 12 residues. The V gene lost 4 bases and the J gene lost 3 bases, with 7 bases spanning the gap. Germline CDR1 MDHEN, CDR2 SYDVKM. The CDR3 reads CASSSFNYEQYF. The CDR3 DNA follows: TGTGCCAGCAGTTCCTTCAACTACGAGCAGTACTTC.

This clone was recorded once. V is TRBV7-9 and J is TRBJ1-2; no clear D gene. The CDR3 spans 12 residues. Germline CDR1 and CDR2: SEHNR and FQNEAQ (reference sequence). V shed 6 bases and J shed 2 bases, with 7 bases lying between them. The CDR3 coding sequence is TGTGCCAGCAGGAAGGGCAACTATGGCTACACCTTC. Protein: CASRKGNYGYTF.

The gene calls are TRBV27 and TRBJ2-7, with TRBD2 matching 7 bases. The ends lost 1 base at V and 6 bases at J; junction bases unmatched: 6. The germline V gene encodes CDR1 MNHEY and CDR2 SMNVEV (reference sequence). The CDR3 length is 14 residues. The CDR3 loop is CASSLWGGRGEQYF. The DNA for the CDR3 is TGTGCCAGCAGTTTATGGGGGGGGAGGGGCGAGCAGTACTTC.

CDR3 nucleotides: TGCAGCGTCGAACAAGGTGTTGGGATAGGTAGCTATGGCTACACCTTC. This sequence encodes CSVEQGVGIGSYGYTF. The chain couples TRBV29-1 to TRBJ1-2; D is unresolved. The CDR3 covers 16 residues. The V end was cut by 6 bases, the J end by 4 bases, with 24 bases between. Germline V gene data show CDR1 as SQVTM and CDR2 as ANQGSEA.

The J gene is TRBJ1-2, the V gene TRBV6-1; D unresolved. The V gene's germline CDR1 is MNHNS and CDR2 SASEGT. V dropped 0 bases and J dropped 8 bases, with 13 bases sitting between them. This CDR3 has 14 amino acids. This chain's CDR3 is CASSEATLLGGYTF. The CDR3 DNA is TGTGCCAGCAGTGAAGCCACCCTCCTCGGCGGCTACACCTTC.

This rearrangement joins TRBV4-1 to TRBJ1-2; the D is unclear. The CDR3 runs 15 residues. V was clipped by 1 base and J by 4 bases, with 13 bases between them. Germline CDR1 and CDR2: MGHRA and YSYEKL. The DNA for the CDR3 is TGCGCCAGCAGCCAAGTCGGGCAGGCCCCCTATGGCTACACCTTC. Protein sequence: CASSQVGQAPYGYTF.

The chain recombines TRBV5-6 with TRBJ2-5; TRBD2 agrees at 8 bases. The CDR3 has 15 residues. V lost 3 bases and J lost 1; bases outside the gene matches: 5. Germline-derived CDR1 and CDR2 are SGHDT and YYEEEE. CDR3 DNA sequence: TGTGCCAGCAGCTGGGGACTAGGCGGCCAAGAGACCCAGTACTTC. This gives the protein CASSWGLGGQETQYF. Based on the CDR3 plus reference TRBV5-6 and TRBJ2-5, the full variable domain is DAGVTQSPTHLIKTRGQQVTLRCSPKSGHDTVSWYQQALGQGPQFIFQYYEEEERQRGNFPDRFSGHQFPNYSSELNVNALLLGDSALYLCASSWGLGGQETQYFGPGTRLLVL.

This rearrangement joins TRBV2 to TRBJ1-2; possibly TRBD1 for D (6 bases). The CDR3 extends over 15 amino acids. The V gene lost 1 base and the J gene lost 7 bases, with 16 bases spanning the gap. Germline CDR1 is SNHLY and CDR2 is FYNNEI. CDR3 sequence: CASSEGWTVPGGYTF. In DNA, the CDR3 is TGTGCCAGCAGTGAAGGGTGGACAGTTCCCGGTGGCTACACCTTC.

The rearrangement joins TRBV9 to TRBJ2-2; perhaps TRBD2 as D (6 bases). In germline, CDR1 is SGDLS, CDR2 YYNGEE. Trimming removed 4 bases from V and 3 bases from J, with 10 bases in between. The CDR3 runs 14 residues. The CDR3 nucleotides are TGTGCCAGCAGCCGGGACTTTTACACCGGGGAGCTGTTTTTT. Amino acids: CASSRDFYTGELFF.

The V and J genes are TRBV2 and TRBJ1-4, with no clear D. The CDR3 totals 12 residues. Germline V gene sequence: CDR1 SNHLY, CDR2 FYNNEI. Trimming took 6 bases from V and 1 from J, leaving 3 bases between them. Here the CDR3 reads CASSQTNEKLFF. The CDR3 DNA reads TGTGCCAGCAGCCAAACTAATGAAAAACTGTTTTTT.

V and J are TRBV5-6 and TRBJ1-2; possible D gene TRBD1, 5 bases. Germline values: CDR1 SGHDT, CDR2 YYEEEE. V lost 0 bases to trimming and J lost 0 bases, with 12 bases between them. This CDR3 is built from 16 residues. The CDR3: CASSLGGDSPNYGYTF. The CDR3 bases are TGTGCCAGCAGCTTGGGAGGGGACTCTCCTAACTATGGCTACACCTTC.

V usage is TRBV6-5 and J usage is TRBJ2-1; 7 bases are shared with TRBD2. Germline trimming cut 0 bases from V and 0 bases from J; bases unmatched to any gene: 2. Germline V gene sequence: CDR1 MNHEY, CDR2 SVGAGI. The CDR3 consists of 16 residues. The CDR3, as DNA: TGTGCCAGCAGTTACTCAGCGGGACGCTCCTACAATGAGCAGTTCTTC. Protein: CASSYSAGRSYNEQFF.

CDR3: CASSYTTGDDTEAFF. CDR3 DNA sequence: TGTGCCAGCAGCTACACTACAGGGGACGACACTGAAGCTTTCTTT. The V gene is TRBV6-5, the J gene TRBJ1-1; 7 bases match TRBD1. The CDR3 runs to 15 residues. The germline V gene has CDR1 MNHEY and CDR2 SVGAGI. Trimming removed 6 bases from V and 3 bases from J; junction bases left unmatched: 10.